Below, one TCR beta chain is given with its context. In the original workflow: Researchers report that nucleated cell counts were estimated from reference gene primer amplification. Repertoires were generated with immunoSEQ multiplex PCR, while TCRdb's copy carries only in-frame clones and drops some. V, J and clone size derive from that table, while D and trimming were established from the DNA sequence. The sample records 87,000 or so clones, around 90% being singletons. Germline V gives CDR1 PRHDT, CDR2 FYEKMQ (reference sequence). The CDR3 is 13 amino acids. V was clipped by 5 bases and J by 3 bases, with 8 bases between them. These data originate in a study of blood T cell repertoires in COVID-19.

The sequence derives from a man between 18 and 29 years old with COVID-19, enrolled during active disease. Sequencing was performed on peripheral blood. The rearrangement joins TRBV13 to TRBJ1-5, with D maybe TRBD1 (6 bases). CDR3 sequence (DNA): TGTGCCAGCAGCCGGACAGTCAATCAGCCCCAGCATTTT. Residues: CASSRTVNQPQHF. Full variable domain (missing parts from reference TRBV13 and TRBJ1-5): AAGVIQSPRHLIKEKRETATLKCYPIPRHDTVYWYQQGPGQDPQFLISFYEKMQSDKGSIPDRFSAQQFSDYHSELNMSSLELGDSALYFCASSRTVNQPQHFGDGTRLSIL.